The rows below give T cell receptor beta chains drawn from one sample of a study of cytomegalovirus exposure and HLA in healthy donors. TCRdb keeps only in-frame clones here, not all; method: immunoSEQ multiplex PCR. The table shows some 160,000 clones, with around 75% occurring only once. The sample comprised PBMCs. These receptors were obtained from a male donor in good health and CMV-seronegative. Each CDR3 is given with its conserved first and last residue. The D gene is left open where the match is weak. The size of a clone is reported for some rows only, either as once, few or many, or as a class for expanded clones.

>TRBJ2-2|TRBV6-1|.|once
CASRPPRGTGELFF
TGTGCCAGCAGGCCCCCAAGGGGCACCGGGGAGCTGTTTTTT
>TRBJ1-3|TRBV4-1|TRBD1|.
CASSPGGLQGAAGNTIYF
TGCGCCAGCAGCCCTGGGGGGTTACAGGGGGCGGCTGGAAACACCATATATTTT
>TRBJ1-1|TRBV30|.|.
CAWSVGRGKPEAFF
TGTGCCTGGAGTGTAGGCAGAGGGAAGCCTGAAGCTTTCTTT
>TRBJ1-1|TRBV11-3|TRBD1|.
CASSSTGHTEAFF
TGTGCCAGCAGCTCGACAGGGCATACTGAAGCTTTCTTT
>TRBJ2-3|TRBV18|.|.
CASSLSGRDTKHGTQYF
TGTGCCAGCTCACTGTCTGGCCGGGACACTAAACATGGTACGCAGTATTTT
>TRBJ2-7|TRBV27|.|.
CASSLSIYSYEQYF
TGTGCCAGCAGTCTTAGCATATACTCCTACGAGCAGTACTTC
>TRBJ1-5|TRBV6-1|.|.
CASRSGGASNQPQHF
TGTGCCAGCAGGAGCGGGGGCGCAAGCAATCAGCCCCAGCATTTT
>TRBJ1-1|TRBV7-9|TRBD1|once
CASSLTGGFVEAFF
TGTGCCAGCAGCTTAACAGGGGGGTTCGTTGAAGCTTTCTTT
>TRBJ2-2|TRBV5-1|.|once
CASSSAGNANTGELFF
TGCGCCAGCAGCTCGGCGGGGAACGCGAACACCGGGGAGCTGTTTTTT
>TRBJ1-3|TRBV4-1|.|once
CASSQDPGSGNTIYF
TGCGCCAGCAGCCAAGATCCCGGCTCTGGAAACACCATATATTTT
>TRBJ2-2|TRBV7-8|.|.
CASSPRLDGGGELFF
TGTGCCAGCAGCCCTAGACTAGACGGCGGCGGGGAGCTGTTTTTT
>TRBJ1-4|TRBV6-5|.|once
CASSPDRRRGEKLFF
TGTGCCAGCAGTCCTGACAGGCGGCGAGGTGAAAAACTGTTTTTT
>TRBJ1-5|TRBV19|TRBD1|.
CASISGTGPNQPQHF
TGTGCCAGTATTTCCGGGACAGGACCCAATCAGCCCCAGCATTTT
>TRBJ1-1|TRBV29-1|.|.
CSVVSIGTEAFF
TGCAGCGTTGTTTCAATCGGGACTGAAGCTTTCTTT
>TRBJ1-5|TRBV2|.|.
CASSDEGGTSYSNQPQHF
TGTGCCAGCAGTGATGAAGGGGGAACGTCTTATAGCAATCAGCCCCAGCATTTT
>TRBJ1-5|TRBV18|.|few
CASSPPLATTSQHF
TGTGCCAGCTCACCACCTTTAGCCACCACGAGTCAGCATTTT
>TRBJ1-5|TRBV12-5|TRBD1|.
CASASGTGVSNQPQHF
TGTGCTAGCGCCTCCGGGACAGGGGTTAGCAATCAGCCCCAGCATTTT
>TRBJ2-1|TRBV2|TRBD2|.
CASSGLSGGLINEQFF
TGTGCCAGCAGTGGCCTTAGCGGGGGCCTTATTAATGAGCAGTTCTTC
>TRBJ1-6|TRBV5-1|.|.
CASSLNSYNSPLHF
TGCGCCAGCAGCTTGAACAGTTATAATTCACCCCTCCACTTT
>TRBJ2-7|TRBV7-9|TRBD2|once
CASSLVGLALSSYEQYF
TGTGCCAGCAGCTTAGTTGGACTAGCGCTGAGCTCCTACGAGCAGTACTTC
>TRBJ2-1|TRBV6-5|TRBD2|.
CASSRRTSTNEQFF
TGTGCCAGCAGCCGACGGACTAGCACCAATGAGCAGTTCTTC
>TRBJ1-3|TRBV7-8|TRBD1|.
CASSGRDRSFASGNTIYF
TGTGCCAGCAGCGGCCGGGACAGGTCCTTTGCCTCTGGAAACACCATATATTTT
>TRBJ1-5|TRBV19|TRBD1|.
CASSIDREAGQPQHF
TGTGCCAGTAGTATCGACAGGGAGGCCGGGCAGCCCCAGCATTTT
>TRBJ2-7|TRBV4-1|TRBD2|.
CASRRMAGDSYEQYF
TGCGCCAGTCGACGGATGGCGGGGGACTCCTACGAGCAGTACTTC
>TRBJ2-7|TRBV11-2|.|.
CASSGQGTSSYEQYF
TGTGCCAGCAGTGGGCAGGGGACGAGCTCCTACGAGCAGTACTTC
>TRBJ2-2|TRBV7-9|TRBD1|.
CASSRRGTDGAGELFF
TGTGCCAGCAGTCGTCGAGGGACAGACGGTGCCGGGGAGCTGTTTTTT